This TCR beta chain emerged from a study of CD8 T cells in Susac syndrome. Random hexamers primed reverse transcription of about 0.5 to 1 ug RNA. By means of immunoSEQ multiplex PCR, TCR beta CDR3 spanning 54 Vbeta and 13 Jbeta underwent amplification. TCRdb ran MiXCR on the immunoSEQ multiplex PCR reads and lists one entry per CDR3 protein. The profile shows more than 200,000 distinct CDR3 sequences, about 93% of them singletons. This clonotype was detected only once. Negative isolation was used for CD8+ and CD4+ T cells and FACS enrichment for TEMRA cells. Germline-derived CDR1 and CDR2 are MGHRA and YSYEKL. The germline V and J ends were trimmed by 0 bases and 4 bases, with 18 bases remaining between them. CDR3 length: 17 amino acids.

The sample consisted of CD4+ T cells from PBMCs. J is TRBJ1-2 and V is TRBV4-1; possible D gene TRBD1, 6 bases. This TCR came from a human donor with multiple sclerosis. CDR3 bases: TGCGCCAGCAGCCAAGAACGCCCTGGGGGCCGAGGCTATGGCTACACCTTC. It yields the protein CASSQERPGGRGYGYTF.